Listed below are T cell receptor beta chains from one sample, sequenced in a study of neurological immune-mediated disorders. TCRdb ran MiXCR on the 5' RACE reads and lists one entry per CDR3 protein. The sample lists tens of thousands of distinct CDR3 sequences, 2% to 3% occurring once. Sequenced material: PBMCs. The receptors originated from a woman in her 30s with multiple sclerosis. CDR3s include the opening cysteine and the closing phenylalanine or tryptophan. The D gene is left open where the match is weak. Only some rows state a clone size, as once, few, many or a class for expanded clones.

v_gene: TRBV12-3/TRBV12-4; abundance: many; len: 14; d_gene: .; j_gene: TRBJ2-3; CDR3nt: TGTGCCAGCAGTTTCCCCAGGGAGGCAGATACGCAGTATTTT; CDR3aa: CASSFPREADTQYF
v_gene: TRBV5-1; abundance: many; len: 14; d_gene: TRBD1; j_gene: TRBJ1-5; CDR3nt: TGCGCCAGCAGCGAGGGACAGACGAATCAGCCCCAGCATTTT; CDR3aa: CASSEGQTNQPQHF
v_gene: TRBV20-1; abundance: many; len: 12; d_gene: .; j_gene: TRBJ1-2; CDR3nt: TGCAGTGCTAGAGTTATACGATATGGCTACACCTTC; CDR3aa: CSARVIRYGYTF
v_gene: TRBV20-1; abundance: many; len: 13; d_gene: .; j_gene: TRBJ1-4; CDR3nt: TGCAGTGCCCCGGGACCGACTAATGAAAAACTGTTTTTT; CDR3aa: CSAPGPTNEKLFF
v_gene: TRBV7-8; abundance: many; len: 15; d_gene: .; j_gene: TRBJ1-5; CDR3nt: TGTGCCAGCAGCTTGCTGGGGGGAAGCAATCAGCCCCAGCATTTT; CDR3aa: CASSLLGGSNQPQHF
v_gene: TRBV20-1; abundance: .; len: 14; d_gene: TRBD2; j_gene: TRBJ2-1; CDR3nt: TGCAGTGCTACCCGGACTAGCGGGATTTATGAGCAGTTCTTC; CDR3aa: CSATRTSGIYEQFF
v_gene: TRBV20-1; abundance: many; len: 16; d_gene: TRBD2; j_gene: TRBJ2-1; CDR3nt: TGCAGTGCTAGAGTTCTAGCGGGAGGGTCCTACAATGAGCAGTTCTTC; CDR3aa: CSARVLAGGSYNEQFF
v_gene: TRBV5-1; abundance: few; len: 15; d_gene: .; j_gene: TRBJ2-1; CDR3nt: TGCGCCAGCACCGATAGCGGATCCTACTACAATGAGCAGTTCTTC; CDR3aa: CASTDSGSYYNEQFF
v_gene: TRBV7-9; abundance: many; len: 15; d_gene: TRBD2; j_gene: TRBJ2-5; CDR3nt: TGTGCCAGCAGCTTAGAAAGACTAGCGGGAGAGACCCAGTACTTC; CDR3aa: CASSLERLAGETQYF
v_gene: TRBV3-1; abundance: once; len: 15; d_gene: .; j_gene: TRBJ2-5; CDR3nt: TGTGCCAGCAGCCAACCACCGTCGGGGGTACAGACTCAGTACTTC; CDR3aa: CASSQPPSGVQTQYF
v_gene: TRBV4-2; abundance: many; len: 15; d_gene: TRBD1; j_gene: TRBJ2-5; CDR3nt: TGTGCCAGCAGCCAAAGGGGCGGACAGGCGGAGACCCAGTACTTC; CDR3aa: CASSQRGGQAETQYF
v_gene: TRBV5-6; abundance: many; len: 11; d_gene: .; j_gene: TRBJ1-2; CDR3nt: TGTGCCAGCAGCCCGGACGGTGGCTACACCTTC; CDR3aa: CASSPDGGYTF
v_gene: TRBV5-1; abundance: many; len: 15; d_gene: .; j_gene: TRBJ2-2; CDR3nt: TGCGCCAGCAGCTTGGCTGGCGGAAACACCGGGGAGCTGTTTTTT; CDR3aa: CASSLAGGNTGELFF
v_gene: TRBV7-2; abundance: many; len: 14; d_gene: .; j_gene: TRBJ2-5; CDR3nt: TGTGCCAGCAGCTTGTCTAGCGCCCAAGAGACCCAGTACTTC; CDR3aa: CASSLSSAQETQYF
v_gene: TRBV6-5; abundance: .; len: 16; d_gene: TRBD1; j_gene: TRBJ1-1; CDR3nt: TGTGCCAGCAGGATGAGACAGGGGGCGCCGGACACTGAAGCTTTCTTT; CDR3aa: CASRMRQGAPDTEAFF
v_gene: TRBV5-1; abundance: many; len: 15; d_gene: TRBD2; j_gene: TRBJ2-1; CDR3nt: TGCGCCAGCAGCCGGGGACTAGCCTCCTACAATGAGCAGTTCTTC; CDR3aa: CASSRGLASYNEQFF
v_gene: TRBV19; abundance: many; len: 16; d_gene: .; j_gene: TRBJ2-6; CDR3nt: TGTGCCACCTCGGGGGGCCGGTGGTCTGGGGCCAACGTCCTGACTTTC; CDR3aa: CATSGGRWSGANVLTF
v_gene: TRBV20-1; abundance: many; len: 11; d_gene: .; j_gene: TRBJ2-5; CDR3nt: TGCAGTGTCCTTATCCAAGAGACCCAGTACTTC; CDR3aa: CSVLIQETQYF
v_gene: TRBV24-1; abundance: many; len: 16; d_gene: TRBD1; j_gene: TRBJ1-4; CDR3nt: TGTGCCACCAGTGCCAGGCCGGGACAGGGTGAAGAAAAACTGTTTTTT; CDR3aa: CATSARPGQGEEKLFF
v_gene: TRBV3-1; abundance: many; len: 16; d_gene: .; j_gene: TRBJ1-2; CDR3nt: TGTGCCAGCAGCCAAGACCCCTCTCCGGGATCCCCGGACTACACCTTC; CDR3aa: CASSQDPSPGSPDYTF
v_gene: TRBV6-1; abundance: many; len: 14; d_gene: .; j_gene: TRBJ1-5; CDR3nt: TGTGCCAGCAGTGAAAATGGGGACAATCAGCCCCAGCATTTT; CDR3aa: CASSENGDNQPQHF
v_gene: TRBV19; abundance: many; len: 14; d_gene: .; j_gene: TRBJ1-4; CDR3nt: TGTGCCAGTAGTATGGGCCAGCATAATGAAAAACTGTTTTTT; CDR3aa: CASSMGQHNEKLFF
v_gene: TRBV13; abundance: .; len: 14; d_gene: .; j_gene: TRBJ1-1; CDR3nt: TGTGCCAGCAGCTTAGATCGGAAGAACACTGAAGCTTTCTTT; CDR3aa: CASSLDRKNTEAFF
v_gene: TRBV29-1; abundance: many; len: 14; d_gene: .; j_gene: TRBJ1-2; CDR3nt: TGCAGCGTTTTACAGCCAGGCCCTAACTATGGCTACACCTTC; CDR3aa: CSVLQPGPNYGYTF
v_gene: TRBV6-5; abundance: many; len: 15; d_gene: .; j_gene: TRBJ2-1; CDR3nt: TGTGCCAGCAGTTACTCCCGGGGGAACTACAATGAGCAGTTCTTC; CDR3aa: CASSYSRGNYNEQFF
v_gene: TRBV7-2; abundance: many; len: 14; d_gene: .; j_gene: TRBJ1-2; CDR3nt: TGTGCCAGCAGCTCGGTGACTCTTAACTATGGCTACACCTTC; CDR3aa: CASSSVTLNYGYTF
v_gene: TRBV20-1; abundance: many; len: 17; d_gene: .; j_gene: TRBJ1-5; CDR3nt: TGCAGTGCTAGAGATAGTGGCGGCAGCCCATCGAATCAGCCCCAGCATTTT; CDR3aa: CSARDSGGSPSNQPQHF
v_gene: TRBV11-2; abundance: .; len: 14; d_gene: .; j_gene: TRBJ2-1; CDR3nt: TGTGCCAGCAGGTCGGGGTCGGGTCTCAATGAGCAGTTCTTC; CDR3aa: CASRSGSGLNEQFF
v_gene: TRBV20-1; abundance: many; len: 13; d_gene: TRBD1; j_gene: TRBJ1-5; CDR3nt: TGCAGTGCTAGGACAGGGGAAGATCAGCCCCAGCATTTT; CDR3aa: CSARTGEDQPQHF
v_gene: TRBV6-1; abundance: .; len: 17; d_gene: .; j_gene: TRBJ1-1; CDR3nt: TGTGCCAGCAGTAGGGGGGGTGCCGTCTCCCTTAACACTGAAGCTTTCTTT; CDR3aa: CASSRGGAVSLNTEAFF
v_gene: TRBV25-1; abundance: many; len: 12; d_gene: .; j_gene: TRBJ1-1; CDR3nt: TGTGCCAGCTCCAGGGGTAATGTGGGAGCTTTCTTT; CDR3aa: CASSRGNVGAFF
v_gene: TRBV29-1; abundance: many; len: 13; d_gene: TRBD1; j_gene: TRBJ1-2; CDR3nt: TGCAGCGCTCGCCGACAGGGAATTGACGGCTACACCTTC; CDR3aa: CSARRQGIDGYTF
v_gene: TRBV20-1; abundance: many; len: 13; d_gene: .; j_gene: TRBJ2-7; CDR3nt: TGCAGTGCTAGAGAGGCGGGCCCCTACGAGCAGTACTTC; CDR3aa: CSAREAGPYEQYF
v_gene: TRBV5-1; abundance: many; len: 15; d_gene: .; j_gene: TRBJ2-5; CDR3nt: TGCGCCAGCAGTCAGACGACTCCCGCCAGGGAGACCCAGTACTTC; CDR3aa: CASSQTTPARETQYF
v_gene: TRBV3-1; abundance: many; len: 14; d_gene: .; j_gene: TRBJ2-7; CDR3nt: TGTGCCAGCAGCCAAGACATCCTACTCTACGAGCAGTACTTC; CDR3aa: CASSQDILLYEQYF
v_gene: TRBV7-2; abundance: many; len: 16; d_gene: .; j_gene: TRBJ2-3; CDR3nt: TGTGCCAGCAGCCACCCTCAAGACTTTAGCACAGATACGCAGTATTTT; CDR3aa: CASSHPQDFSTDTQYF
v_gene: TRBV20-1; abundance: many; len: 13; d_gene: .; j_gene: TRBJ2-7; CDR3nt: TGCAGTGCTAGACTTGGCGGCTACTACGAGCAGTACTTC; CDR3aa: CSARLGGYYEQYF
v_gene: TRBV28; abundance: many; len: 16; d_gene: TRBD2; j_gene: TRBJ2-1; CDR3nt: TGTGCCAGCAGTTTATCCCCTAGCGGGAGTTACAATGAGCAGTTCTTC; CDR3aa: CASSLSPSGSYNEQFF
v_gene: TRBV4-2; abundance: many; len: 18; d_gene: TRBD1; j_gene: TRBJ1-5; CDR3nt: TGTGCCAGCAGCCAAGGTGGCAGGGGGCTGGAGGGGAATCAGCCCCAGCATTTT; CDR3aa: CASSQGGRGLEGNQPQHF
v_gene: TRBV7-9; abundance: many; len: 13; d_gene: .; j_gene: TRBJ2-6; CDR3nt: TGTGCCAGCAGCCCCTCTGGGGCCAACGTCCTGACTTTC; CDR3aa: CASSPSGANVLTF
v_gene: TRBV11-3; abundance: many; len: 13; d_gene: .; j_gene: TRBJ2-5; CDR3nt: TGTGCCAGCAGCTCTCGACCTCATGAGACCCAGTACTTC; CDR3aa: CASSSRPHETQYF
v_gene: TRBV11-3; abundance: many; len: 13; d_gene: .; j_gene: TRBJ2-7; CDR3nt: TGTGCCAGCAGCTTAGACCTGGTCTACGAGCAGTACTTC; CDR3aa: CASSLDLVYEQYF
v_gene: TRBV20-1; abundance: many; len: 15; d_gene: TRBD1; j_gene: TRBJ2-3; CDR3nt: TGCAGTGCCCGAGAAGGGACAGGGGGGACAGATACGCAGTATTTT; CDR3aa: CSAREGTGGTDTQYF
v_gene: TRBV20-1; abundance: many; len: 11; d_gene: .; j_gene: TRBJ2-5; CDR3nt: TGCAGTGCTAGGACCATAGAGACCCAGTACTTC; CDR3aa: CSARTIETQYF
v_gene: TRBV14; abundance: many; len: 15; d_gene: .; j_gene: TRBJ1-1; CDR3nt: TGTGCCAGCAGCCGAAGGACAAGCCCCAACACTGAAGCTTTCTTT; CDR3aa: CASSRRTSPNTEAFF
v_gene: TRBV10-3; abundance: many; len: 13; d_gene: .; j_gene: TRBJ2-1; CDR3nt: TGTGCCATCAGTGGGCACTTGGACAATGAGCAGTTCTTC; CDR3aa: CAISGHLDNEQFF
v_gene: TRBV7-8; abundance: many; len: 12; d_gene: .; j_gene: TRBJ2-3; CDR3nt: TGTGCCAGCAGCCGGACTTCCTTAATACAGTATTTT; CDR3aa: CASSRTSLIQYF
v_gene: TRBV10-3; abundance: many; len: 13; d_gene: .; j_gene: TRBJ1-1; CDR3nt: TGTGCCATCAGTTCCAGGGAGAACACTGAAGCTTTCTTT; CDR3aa: CAISSRENTEAFF